This T cell receptor (beta chain) was recovered during a study of cytomegalovirus exposure and HLA in healthy donors. With 60 Vbeta and 13 Jbeta primers, the PCR was carried out. This table comes from immunoSEQ multiplex PCR, and its TCRdb copy is limited to in-frame clones, with some not included. The clone table shows roughly 120,000 clones, with the ten largest holding more than 3.5%. The germline V gene has CDR1 MDHEN and CDR2 SYDVKM. Trimming left V 6 bases short and J 6 bases short, with 11 bases between. The CDR3 contains 12 residues. The sequence derives from a man in his thirties or forties in good health and CMV-seronegative. V usage is TRBV28 and J usage is TRBJ1-1; D may be TRBD1 (5 bases). Sequencing was performed on PBMCs. The CDR3 DNA is TGTGCCAGCAGGGTAGCAGGGTCTGAAGCTTTCTTT. This encodes CASRVAGSEAFF.